Listed below are T cell receptor beta chains from one sample, sequenced in a study of cytomegalovirus exposure and HLA in healthy donors. Assay used: immunoSEQ multiplex PCR; TCRdb lists only in-frame clones, some missing. This table holds about 82,000 clones, 74% found once. The sequenced sample consisted of PBMCs. The receptors derive from a man in his forties in good health and CMV-seropositive. Each CDR3 is given with its conserved first and last residue. A D gene is named only where the DNA matches it firmly. The size entry is marked missing in some rows and otherwise reads once, few, many or a size class.

len	v_gene	d_gene	j_gene	abundance	CDR3nt	CDR3aa
16	TRBV27	TRBD1	TRBJ1-1	.	TGTGCCAGCAGTTTAAGACAGGGGGCTTTTGGCACTGAAGCTTTCTTT	CASSLRQGAFGTEAFF
11	TRBV7-2	.	TRBJ2-1	.	TGTGCCAGCAGCTTAGTCAGTGAGCAGTTCTTC	CASSLVSEQFF
15	TRBV11-2	.	TRBJ1-4	once	TGTGCCAGCAGCTTAGGAGGGAAGGGAAATGAAAAACTGTTTTTT	CASSLGGKGNEKLFF
13	TRBV30	.	TRBJ1-2	few	TGTGCCTGGATTGTAGGGGATAAGTCTGGCTACACCTTC	CAWIVGDKSGYTF
14	TRBV6-5	TRBD1	TRBJ1-4	.	TGTGCCAGCAGCCGCGGACAGGCGAGCGAAAAACTGTTTTTT	CASSRGQASEKLFF
14	TRBV4-2	.	TRBJ2-5	.	TGTGCCAGCAGCCAAGATTTTCAGAAAGAGACCCAGTACTTC	CASSQDFQKETQYF
16	TRBV11-2	.	TRBJ1-6	once	TGTGCCAGCAGCTTAGGATCCAGCTCCTATAATTCACCCCTCCACTTT	CASSLGSSSYNSPLHF
14	TRBV10-3	.	TRBJ2-7	.	TGTGCCATCAAGCCTCGGGGGGCCGTGGAAGAGCAGTACTTC	CAIKPRGAVEEQYF
14	TRBV13	.	TRBJ2-4	.	TGTGCCAGCAGCCACCGGGACTTAGGGGACATTCAGTACTTC	CASSHRDLGDIQYF
13	TRBV21-1	.	TRBJ2-5	.	TGTGCCAGCAGCGAGACTAGCGTCCGGACCCAGTACTTC	CASSETSVRTQYF
17	TRBV7-8	.	TRBJ2-2	few	TGTGCCAGCAGCTTAGTTGGAGGAGGGGGCGGGTCCGGGGAGCTGTTTTTT	CASSLVGGGGGSGELFF
13	TRBV7-2	.	TRBJ2-2	once	TGTGCCAGCAGCTCGCAGCGAACCGGGGAGCTGTTTTTT	CASSSQRTGELFF
14	TRBV10-3	.	TRBJ2-7	.	TGTGCCATCAGTGCGTACCAGGACTCCTACGAGCAGTACTTC	CAISAYQDSYEQYF
17	TRBV5-6	.	TRBJ1-5	.	TGTGCCAGCAGCTTTAGCGGAGGGGTCGGTAGCAATCAGCCCCAGCATTTT	CASSFSGGVGSNQPQHF
14	TRBV2	.	TRBJ2-7	few	TGTGCCAGTAGTAAAGCGATGACAGCCTACGAGCAGTACTTC	CASSKAMTAYEQYF
14	TRBV29-1	TRBD1	TRBJ2-7	.	TGCAGCGTTGACCCCGGGACAGGGGCCTACGAGCAGTACTTC	CSVDPGTGAYEQYF
15	TRBV19	TRBD2	TRBJ2-4	once	TGTGCCAGTAGTCCCTCGACTAGCGGCAAAAACATTCAGTACTTC	CASSPSTSGKNIQYF
14	TRBV4-3	.	TRBJ2-7	.	TGCGCCAGCAGCCAAGGAAGCGGCACCTACGAGCAGTACTTC	CASSQGSGTYEQYF
14	TRBV6-1	TRBD1	TRBJ1-1	.	TGTGCCAGCAGTGAACGAACAGGGGGCTCGGAAGCTTTCTTT	CASSERTGGSEAFF
14	TRBV29-1	TRBD2	TRBJ2-1	.	TGCAGCGTTGTGACCCTAGCGGGAGTGGGTGAGCAGTTCTTC	CSVVTLAGVGEQFF
11	TRBV5-4	.	TRBJ2-3	.	TGTGCCAGCAGCCTCACAGATACGCAGTATTTT	CASSLTDTQYF
12	TRBV7-8	.	TRBJ1-2	.	TGTGCCAGCAGCCGACAGGATTGGGGCTACACCTTC	CASSRQDWGYTF
13	TRBV25-1	.	TRBJ1-4	.	TGTGCCAGCGCAGATGCAACTAATGAAAAACTGTTTTTT	CASADATNEKLFF
15	TRBV28	.	TRBJ2-2	.	TGTGCCAGCAGTTTACGACAGGCGCACACCGGGGAGCTGTTTTTT	CASSLRQAHTGELFF
15	TRBV5-1	.	TRBJ1-3	.	TGCGCCAGCATGGAAAGCAGGGGCTCTGGAAACACCATATATTTT	CASMESRGSGNTIYF
15	TRBV6-1	.	TRBJ1-1	.	TGTGCCAACCAAACCCCGGGGAGTGCGAACACTGAAGCTTTCTTT	CANQTPGSANTEAFF
15	TRBV6-5	.	TRBJ2-7	.	TGTGCCAGCAGCCCTCGACTGTGGCAGGGCGACGAGCAGTACTTC	CASSPRLWQGDEQYF
19	TRBV4-2	TRBD2	TRBJ2-1	.	TGTGCCAGCAGCCAACTAGCGGGGGGGCCAGAGAGGCCCTACAATGAGCAGTTCTTC	CASSQLAGGPERPYNEQFF
12	TRBV5-6	.	TRBJ1-5	few	TGTGCCAGCAGCTTTCTCAATCAGCCCCAGCATTTT	CASSFLNQPQHF
12	TRBV29-1	.	TRBJ2-7	.	TGCAGCGTTCGAAGTAGAAACCACGAGCAGTACTTC	CSVRSRNHEQYF
12	TRBV7-7	TRBD1	TRBJ2-7	.	TGTGCCAGCAGCCCCGGACAGGGCGAGCAGTACTTC	CASSPGQGEQYF
14	TRBV19	TRBD2	TRBJ2-3	.	TGTGCCAGTAGTACGCCTAGCGGGGGGGATACGCAGTATTTT	CASSTPSGGDTQYF
19	TRBV7-9	TRBD2	TRBJ2-5	.	TGTGCCAGCAGCCACCAACCAAAGGGACTAGCGGGGGCCCAAGAGACCCAGTACTTC	CASSHQPKGLAGAQETQYF
13	TRBV4-3	.	TRBJ1-1	.	TGCGCCAGCAGCCGGGAGGACGGCACTGAAGCTTTCTTT	CASSREDGTEAFF
14	TRBV15	.	TRBJ1-5	.	TGTGCCACCAGCCGGGTCAACAACAATCAGCCCCAGCATTTT	CATSRVNNNQPQHF
16	TRBV6-6	TRBD1	TRBJ2-7	.	TGTGCCAGCAGTAGGGACAGGACCTCCCCGTCCTACGAGCAGTACTTC	CASSRDRTSPSYEQYF
15	TRBV2	TRBD2	TRBJ2-3	.	TGTGCCAGTGCACCGGGACTAGCGGGCACAGATACGCAGTATTTT	CASAPGLAGTDTQYF
16	TRBV27	TRBD2	TRBJ2-7	few	TGTGCCAGCAGTTTGGGCCTCCGGCGGGGGTATCACGAGCAGTACTTC	CASSLGLRRGYHEQYF
13	TRBV29-1	.	TRBJ2-5	.	TGCAGCGTTGGAGGGACACCAGGGGAGACCCAGTACTTC	CSVGGTPGETQYF
13	TRBV18	.	TRBJ1-2	.	TGTGCCAGCGGCGAGAACAGCAACTATGGCTACACCTTC	CASGENSNYGYTF
15	TRBV28	TRBD1	TRBJ2-7	.	TGTGCCAGCAGTAGGGACAGTCCGAGCTCCTACGAGCAGTACTTC	CASSRDSPSSYEQYF
15	TRBV7-2	TRBD2	TRBJ2-1	.	TGTGCCAGCAGCTTAACTAGCGGGGGGTACAATGAGCAGTTCTTC	CASSLTSGGYNEQFF
13	TRBV10-3	.	TRBJ1-1	.	TGTGCCATCAGCTGGGCCTCGAACACTGAAGCTTTCTTT	CAISWASNTEAFF
13	TRBV9	.	TRBJ2-1	.	TGTGCCAGCAGCGTGGGACACAACAATGAGCAGTTCTTC	CASSVGHNNEQFF
16	TRBV7-2	.	TRBJ1-6	.	TGTGCCAGCAGCTTAGGGGGCGCCGGTGTTGATTCACCCCTCCACTTT	CASSLGGAGVDSPLHF
19	TRBV7-8	TRBD2	TRBJ2-2	.	TGTGCCAGCAGCTTAGCTACACTAGCGGGAGGCGTAAACACCGGGGAGCTGTTTTTT	CASSLATLAGGVNTGELFF
16	TRBV6-5	TRBD1	TRBJ1-1	few	TGTGCCAGCAGTTACGGCCCGGGACAGCTGAACACTGAAGCTTTCTTT	CASSYGPGQLNTEAFF
16	TRBV18	.	TRBJ1-5	.	TGTGCCAGCTCACCAAACGGGGGGCGCATCAATCAGCCCCAGCATTTT	CASSPNGGRINQPQHF
14	TRBV4-1	TRBD1	TRBJ1-2	once	TGCGCCAGCAGCCTGACAGGGTCCGACTATGGCTACACCTTC	CASSLTGSDYGYTF
14	TRBV5-8	.	TRBJ1-6	.	TGTGCCAGCAGCTCCAGGGGAGAGGTTTCACCCCTCCACTTT	CASSSRGEVSPLHF
11	TRBV7-3	.	TRBJ2-5	.	TGTGCCAGCAGTTCATTCGAGACCCAGTACTTC	CASSSFETQYF
13	TRBV19	.	TRBJ2-7	.	TGTGCCAGTAGTGGTAGCGCCGCCGGCGAGCAGTACTTC	CASSGSAAGEQYF
14	TRBV5-1	.	TRBJ1-4	.	TGCGCCAGCAGCTTGGGAGGGGAGGGCGAAAAACTGTTTTTT	CASSLGGEGEKLFF